These 11 T cell receptor beta chains originate from one sample sequenced in a study of T cells after yellow fever vaccination. In TCRdb, the 5' RACE reads were re-called with MiXCR into one record per CDR3 protein. Of 150,000 to 200,000 distinct CDR3 sequences in the sample, approximately 6.2% were seen once. This material consisted of CD4+ T cells sorted from PBMCs, taken on the day of the first yellow fever vaccination. The source of these receptors is a man between 18 and 35 years old who received the YFV17D yellow fever vaccine.

A few counts support this clonotype. The chain links TRBV7-9 to TRBJ2-7, with D possibly TRBD1 on 5 matching bases. Trimming stripped 3 bases from V and 2 bases from J, with 14 bases between. Germline V CDR1 and CDR2: SEHNR, FQNEAQ (reference sequence). This CDR3 is built from 15 residues. The CDR3 DNA is TGTGCCAGCAGCTTCAGTGGACACGGAGCCTACGAGCAGTACTTC. It codes for CASSFSGHGAYEQYF.

This clonotype was detected only a few times. This sequence joins TRBV4-3 and TRBJ1-4; the D gene is possibly TRBD1 (5 bases). The V gene lost 4 bases and the J gene lost 10 bases, with 19 bases spanning the gap. Germline V lookup: CDR1 LGHNA, CDR2 YSLEER. CDR3 length: 15 amino acids. The CDR3 loop reads CASSLPGRGIGKLFF. The CDR3 DNA is TGCGCCAGCAGCCTGCCGGGGAGGGGTATTGGAAAACTGTTTTTT.

As for this clonotype: This may be a read error, as it is one base from a much larger clone. The chain joins TRBV4-3 to TRBJ2-7; no clear D gene. With 4 bases removed from V and 6 bases from J, the gap between germline ends came to 16 bases. From germline, CDR1 is LGHNA and CDR2 YSLEER. The CDR3 has 14 amino acids. This chain's CDR3 is CASSREYTYGEQYF. The CDR3 DNA follows: TGCGCCAGCAGCCGAGAGTATACCTACGGCGAGCAGTACTTC.

This clonotype was seen repeatedly, ten times or more. CDR3 coding DNA: TGTGCCACCAGCGTTAGCGGGGTGGGGGCAGATACGCAGTATTTT. Translated, it gives CATSVSGVGADTQYF. This chain uses TRBV24-1 with TRBJ2-3; 8 nucleotides agree with TRBD2. The germline V gene encodes CDR1 KGHDR and CDR2 SFDVKD. The ends lost 7 bases at V and 4 bases at J; junction bases unmatched: 9. The CDR3 consists of 15 residues.

There are many counts of this clonotype. The chain is built from TRBV18 and TRBJ1-2; D is uncertain. V dropped 3 bases and J dropped 3 bases, with 8 bases sitting between them. Germline CDR1 KGHSH, CDR2 LQKENI. The length of the CDR3 is 13 residues. CDR3 DNA: TGTGCCAGCTCACCTACACAAGACTATGGCTACACCTTC. Protein product: CASSPTQDYGYTF.

This clonotype occurred many times. The rearrangement uses TRBV6-2 or TRBV6-3 and TRBJ1-5; maybe TRBD1 (6 bases). Germline V gives CDR1 MNHEY, CDR2 SVGEGT. The germline V and J ends were trimmed by 8 bases and 3 bases, with 17 bases remaining between them. This CDR3 contains 15 residues. The CDR3 sequence is CASLPRLGANQPQHF. The CDR3 DNA sequence: TGTGCCAGCCTCCCCCGATTGGGGGCCAATCAGCCCCAGCATTTT.

This clonotype was seen repeatedly, ten times or more. The V gene is TRBV6-2 or TRBV6-3, the J gene TRBJ2-4; D tentatively fits TRBD1 or TRBD2 (5 bases each). The CDR3 contains 14 residues. CDR1 is MNHEY, CDR2 SVGEGT, per germline. V lost 4 bases to trimming and J lost 11 bases, with 18 bases between them. CDR3 nucleotide sequence: TGTGCCAGCAGTTCACGGACACCCGAGGGAGTTCAGTACTTC. Amino acids: CASSSRTPEGVQYF.

This clonotype appeared a few times. The chain employs TRBV11-1 and TRBJ2-7; D is perhaps TRBD1 or TRBD2 (5 bases each). Per the germline V gene, CDR1 is SGHAT and CDR2 is FQDESV (reference sequence). The length of the CDR3 is 16 residues. Trimming took off 1 base at V and 3 bases at J, with 16 bases between the two ends. As DNA, the CDR3 is TGTGCCAGCAGCTTAGTCGTGGACACCGGGGACTACGAGCAGTACTTC. The encoded protein is CASSLVVDTGDYEQYF.

This clonotype was seen ten or more times. V gene TRBV6-5 combines with J gene TRBJ1-1; 10 bases are a match to TRBD1. Trimming took 0 bases from V and 6 from J; bases not matched to a gene: 1. Germline V gene data show CDR1 as MNHEY and CDR2 as SVGAGI. This CDR3 has 14 amino acids. The CDR3 reads CASSYSTGGPEAFF. CDR3 DNA sequence: TGTGCCAGCAGTTACTCGACAGGGGGCCCTGAAGCTTTCTTT.

Many counts were recorded for this clonotype. This chain uses TRBV30 with TRBJ2-7; D may be TRBD2 (7 bases). The length of the CDR3 is 13 residues. Between the trimmed V and J ends, which lost 0 bases and 6 bases, there was a span of 12 bases. CDR1 is GTSNPN, CDR2 SVGIG, per germline (reference sequence). This CDR3 is CAWSVQGGSEQYF. In DNA form, the CDR3 reads TGTGCCTGGAGTGTACAGGGAGGGAGCGAGCAGTACTTC.

This clonotype appeared many times. CDR3 in amino acids: CATSRPGTTETQYF. DNA for the CDR3: TGTGCCACCAGCCGCCCCGGGACAACAGAGACCCAGTACTTC. The chain uses TRBV15 and TRBJ2-5, with D possibly being TRBD1 (6 bases). This CDR3 is built from 14 residues. From germline, CDR1 is LNHNV and CDR2 YYDKDF (reference sequence). Trimming cost V 5 bases and J 4 bases, with 14 bases left between them.